This entry lists 3 T cell receptor beta chains sequenced from one sample in a study of shared clonotypes between healthy human individuals. Profiled with immunoSEQ multiplex PCR; TCRdb holds only in-frame clones, not every one. Counted here are around 1,900,000 clones, around 93% occurring once; the ten biggest clones make up more than 1.5%. The naive CD8 subset, CD45RO-negative cells positively selected for CCR7, excluded terminally differentiated effector memory CD45RA+ cells. Input material: naive CD8+ T cells from PBMCs. The receptors derive from a man aged 18 to 35 in good health. Some clones in this sample may be carry-over from other donors' samples.

The chain is built from TRBV9 and TRBJ2-1; weak D call: TRBD2 (6 bases). CDR1 SGDLS and CDR2 YYNGEE come from the germline V gene. V shed 3 bases and J shed 6 bases, with 25 bases lying between them. The CDR3 length is 18 residues. CDR3 sequence: CASSANPNETRTRNEQFF. The CDR3, as DNA: TGTGCCAGCAGCGCTAACCCAAATGAGACTAGAACCCGCAATGAGCAGTTCTTC. Full variable domain (remainder filled in from reference TRBV9 and TRBJ2-1): DSGVTQTPKHLITATGQRVTLRCSPRSGDLSVYWYQQSLDQGLQFLIQYYNGEERAKGNILERFSAQQFPDLHSELNLSSLELGDSALYFCASSANPNETRTRNEQFFGPGTRLTVL.

The V and J genes are TRBV6-1 and TRBJ2-2, with D tentatively TRBD2 (6 bases). There are 14 residues in the CDR3. Trimming stripped 3 bases from V and 9 bases from J, with 14 bases between. CDR1 is MNHNS and CDR2 is SASEGT in the germline V gene. CDR3 region: CASSDYRLERELFF. For the CDR3, the DNA is TGTGCCAGCAGTGATTACCGACTAGAGCGGGAGCTGTTTTTT.

V and J are TRBV9 and TRBJ2-2, with 9 bases lining up with TRBD2. Germline CDR1 and CDR2: SGDLS and YYNGEE. The CDR3 consists of 15 residues. J gave up 8 bases and V 3 bases, and 8 bases lay outside the gene matches. CDR3 coding DNA: TGTGCCAGCAGCGAGACCTTTCTAGCGGGAGGGGAGCTGTTTTTT. Amino acids: CASSETFLAGGELFF. Full variable domain (missing parts from reference TRBV9 and TRBJ2-2): DSGVTQTPKHLITATGQRVTLRCSPRSGDLSVYWYQQSLDQGLQFLIQYYNGEERAKGNILERFSAQQFPDLHSELNLSSLELGDSALYFCASSETFLAGGELFFGEGSRLTVL.